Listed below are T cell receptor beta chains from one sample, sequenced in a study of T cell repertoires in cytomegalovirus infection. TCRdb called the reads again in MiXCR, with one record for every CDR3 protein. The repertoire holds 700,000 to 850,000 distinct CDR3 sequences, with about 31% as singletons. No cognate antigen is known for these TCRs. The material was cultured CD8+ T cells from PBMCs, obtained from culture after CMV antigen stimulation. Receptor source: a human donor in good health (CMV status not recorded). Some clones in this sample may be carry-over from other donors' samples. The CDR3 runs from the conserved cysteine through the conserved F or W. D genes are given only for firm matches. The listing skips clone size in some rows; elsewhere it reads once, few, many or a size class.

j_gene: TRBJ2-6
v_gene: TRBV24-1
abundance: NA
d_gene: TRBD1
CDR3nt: TGTGCCACCAGTGATTGGGACAGCTTCTCCGGGGCCAACGTCCTGACTTTC
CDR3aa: CATSDWDSFSGANVLTF

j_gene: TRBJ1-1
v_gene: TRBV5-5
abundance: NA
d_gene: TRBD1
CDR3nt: TGTGCCAGCAGCTTGGGGACAGGGGCCACTGAAGCTTTCTTT
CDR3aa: CASSLGTGATEAFF

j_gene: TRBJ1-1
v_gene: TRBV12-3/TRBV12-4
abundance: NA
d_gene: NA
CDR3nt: TGTGCCACTACTTCTCGGGATCCTTATTTCTCTGAAGCTTTCTTT
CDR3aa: CATTSRDPYFSEAFF

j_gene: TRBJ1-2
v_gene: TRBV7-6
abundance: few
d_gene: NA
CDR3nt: TGTGCCAGCAGCCCGCGCTATTCGGACAGTCCCCATAACTATGGCTACACCTTC
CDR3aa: CASSPRYSDSPHNYGYTF

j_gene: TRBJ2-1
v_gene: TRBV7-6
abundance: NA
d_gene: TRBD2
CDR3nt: TGTGCCAGTCAGCGGGGAGGAAATGAGCAGTTCTTC
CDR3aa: CASQRGGNEQFF

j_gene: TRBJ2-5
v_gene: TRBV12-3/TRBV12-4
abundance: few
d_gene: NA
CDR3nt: TGTGCCAGCAGTTTAGGGTACAGTCAAGAGACCCAGTACTTC
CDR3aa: CASSLGYSQETQYF

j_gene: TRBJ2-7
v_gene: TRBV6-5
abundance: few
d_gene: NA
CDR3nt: TGTGCCAGCAGCCGAAGAAGGACAGCCTACTACGAGCAGTACTTC
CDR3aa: CASSRRRTAYYEQYF

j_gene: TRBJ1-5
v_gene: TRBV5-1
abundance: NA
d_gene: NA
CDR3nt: TGCGCCAGCAGCTTGGGCGGTCTAAGCAATCAGCCCCAGCATTTT
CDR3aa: CASSLGGLSNQPQHF

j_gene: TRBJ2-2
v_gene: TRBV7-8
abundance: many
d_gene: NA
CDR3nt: TGTGCCAGCAGCTTTGGGACGGCGCAGCTGTTTTTT
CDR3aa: CASSFGTAQLFF

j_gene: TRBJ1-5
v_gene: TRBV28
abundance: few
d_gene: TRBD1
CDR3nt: TGTGCCAGCAGTTCGGTTTCACAGGGGGCGCGTCAGCCCCAGCATTTT
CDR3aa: CASSSVSQGARQPQHF

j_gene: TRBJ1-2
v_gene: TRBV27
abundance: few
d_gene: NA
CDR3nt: TGTGCCAGCAGTCTACGAGGGACCTATGGCTACACCTTC
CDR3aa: CASSLRGTYGYTF

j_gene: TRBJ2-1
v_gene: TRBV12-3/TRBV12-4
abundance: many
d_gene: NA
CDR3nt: TGTGCCAGCAGTTTCGCCTCGAGCGACCCCTACAATGAGCAGTTCTTC
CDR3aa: CASSFASSDPYNEQFF

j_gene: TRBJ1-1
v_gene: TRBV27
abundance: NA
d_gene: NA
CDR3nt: TGTGCCAGCAGCACAGATTTGGACACTGAAGCTTTCTTT
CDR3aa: CASSTDLDTEAFF

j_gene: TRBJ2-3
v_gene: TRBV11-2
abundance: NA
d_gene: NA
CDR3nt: TGTGCCAGCATCCCCAAGTGGGCAGATACGCAGTATTTT
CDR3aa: CASIPKWADTQYF

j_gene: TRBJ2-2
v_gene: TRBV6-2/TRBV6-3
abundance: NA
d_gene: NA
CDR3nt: TGTGCCAGCAGTTCAGGGACCTGGGGCACCGGGGAGCTGTTTTTT
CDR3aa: CASSSGTWGTGELFF

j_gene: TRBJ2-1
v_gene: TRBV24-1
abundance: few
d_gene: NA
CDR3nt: TGTGCCACCAGTGATTTGCATCACAATGAGCAGTTCTTC
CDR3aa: CATSDLHHNEQFF

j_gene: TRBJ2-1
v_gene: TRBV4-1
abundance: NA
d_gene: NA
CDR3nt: TGCGCCAGCAGCCAAGAAACCGTAAATGAGCAGTTCTTC
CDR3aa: CASSQETVNEQFF